A single sample gave rise to the 13 T cell receptor beta chains below, sequenced in a study of blood T cell repertoires in COVID-19. Sequenced by immunoSEQ multiplex PCR; TCRdb stores in-frame clones only, minus some. The table lists about 160,000 clones, around 77% of them singletons. The source material was peripheral blood. These receptors were taken from a man between 70 and 80 years old with acute or convalescent COVID-19.

The chain combines TRBV19 with TRBJ1-2; 10 bases align to TRBD1. Germline V lookup: CDR1 LNHDA, CDR2 SQIVND (reference sequence). With V trimmed by 0 bases and J by 7 bases, 5 bases remained unmatched. The CDR3 covers 15 residues. CDR3 in DNA: TGTGCCAGTAGTATAGAACGGGGACAGGGGAGTGGCTACACCTTC. Its translation is CASSIERGQGSGYTF.

This clone came up a few times. V and J are TRBV7-7 and TRBJ2-5; 12 bases fit TRBD1. V gave up 5 bases and J gave up 2 bases; unmatched junction bases: 6. The CDR3 covers 16 residues. Germline loops: CDR1 SSHAT, CDR2 FNYEAQ (reference sequence). CDR3 sequence (DNA): TGTGCCAGCAGCCAGGGACAGGGGGCTCGTCAAGAGACCCAGTACTTC. Translation: CASSQGQGARQETQYF.

For this clone: A junction boundary mismatches the germline segment, possibly from a read error. The gene calls are TRBV2 and TRBJ2-7, with TRBD2 matching over 14 bases. The CDR3 contains 14 residues. CDR1 and CDR2 (germline): SNHLY, FYNNEI. The CDR3 DNA reads TGTGCCAGCTGTCCCGGGACTAGCGGGAGCCCAGGACTCTTC. Translated, it gives CASCPGTSGSPGLF. Full variable domain (rest looked up from reference TRBV2 and TRBJ2-7): EPEVTQTPSHQVTQMGQEVILRCVPISNHLYFYWYRQILGQKVEFLVSFYNNEISEKSEIFDDQFSVERPDGSNFTLKIRSTKLEDSAMYFCASCPGTSGSPGLFGPGTRLTVT.

The rearrangement links TRBV2 to TRBJ1-4, with D perhaps TRBD1 (5 bases). The germline gives CDR1 SNHLY, CDR2 FYNNEI. CDR3 length: 15 amino acids. V lost 10 bases and J 2 bases, leaving 17 bases between the germline ends. CDR3 protein: CATRGFEGTNEKLFF. In DNA, the CDR3 is TGTGCCACGCGGGGATTCGAGGGGACTAATGAAAAACTGTTTTTT.

This chain uses TRBV10-3 with TRBJ2-1; possible D gene TRBD2, 5 bases. The V and J ends lost 6 bases and 0 bases respectively, with 9 bases between them. CDR3 size: 14 residues. The germline CDR1 and CDR2 sequences are ENHRY and SYGVKD. Written as DNA, the CDR3 is TGTGCCATCAGGGAAGCGGTCTCCTACAATGAGCAGTTCTTC. Translation gives CAIREAVSYNEQFF.

The gene calls are TRBV2 and TRBJ1-2, with D possibly matching TRBD1 (5 bases). Looked up from germline, CDR1 is SNHLY and CDR2 is FYNNEI. This CDR3 comprises 16 residues. The V end was cut by 3 bases, the J end by 3 bases, with 17 bases between. CDR3 nucleotide sequence: TGTGCCAGCAGTGATCGGTCGGCAGGGAAGGACTATGGCTACACCTTC. Translating it yields CASSDRSAGKDYGYTF.

CDR3 nucleotides: TGTGCCAGCAGTTTATCCCCCCAACGACAGCTAAGTCCGAACACTGAAGCTTTCTTT. The encoded protein is CASSLSPQRQLSPNTEAFF. This chain joins TRBV27 and TRBJ1-1; D possibly corresponds to TRBD1 (5 bases). The CDR3 is 19 amino acids. Germline CDR1 and CDR2: MNHEY and SMNVEV (reference sequence). The V gene lost 0 bases and the J gene lost 1 base, with 21 bases spanning the gap.

This clone was detected only a few times. This chain connects TRBV28 to TRBJ2-1, with 8 bases lining up with TRBD2. V lost 4 bases and J lost 0; bases outside the gene matches: 11. Germline V CDR1 and CDR2: MDHEN, SYDVKM. This CDR3 region has 18 residues. In DNA form, the CDR3 reads TGTGCCAGCAGTTCACTAACTAGCGGAAGAAGCTCCTACAATGAGCAGTTCTTC. Its protein is CASSSLTSGRSSYNEQFF.

The rearrangement links TRBV28 to TRBJ2-2; D remains unclear. The CDR3 has 12 amino acids. Germline V gives CDR1 MDHEN, CDR2 SYDVKM. Trimming shortened V by 7 bases and J by 5 bases, and 8 bases separated the two germline ends. CDR3 sequence reads: CASTLRTGELFF. The DNA for the CDR3 is TGTGCCAGCACCCTGAGGACCGGGGAGCTGTTTTTT.

This clone was seen a few times. The chain recombines TRBV24-1 with TRBJ2-3, with 7 bases that match TRBD1. With 7 bases clipped from V and 7 bases from J, the junction kept 7 bases outside the gene matches. Germline V gene lookup returns CDR1 KGHDR and CDR2 SFDVKD. This CDR3 has 13 amino acids. In nucleotides, the CDR3 is TGTGCCACCAGCCGACAGGGTTGGCATACGCAGTATTTT. Translation: CATSRQGWHTQYF.

J is TRBJ2-1 and V is TRBV24-1, with 12 nucleotides matching TRBD2. The CDR3 is 17 amino acids. Trimming removed 4 bases from V and 8 bases from J; junction bases left unmatched: 11. CDR1 and CDR2 from the germline V gene are KGHDR and SFDVKD. In DNA, the CDR3 is TGTGCCACCAGTGACCTAAATCTAGCGGGAGGGACCTATGAGCAGTTCTTC. It codes for CATSDLNLAGGTYEQFF.

V gene TRBV5-1 combines with J gene TRBJ2-3; tentatively, D is TRBD1 (7 bases). The germline V gene has CDR1 SGHRS and CDR2 YFSETQ. Trimming took 3 bases from V and 1 from J, leaving 12 bases between them. The CDR3 runs 15 residues. The CDR3: CASSYQGGRTDTQYF. DNA for the CDR3: TGCGCCAGCAGCTACCAGGGGGGCCGCACAGATACGCAGTATTTT.

V is TRBV6-5 and J is TRBJ2-7; D may be TRBD2 (5 bases). V lost 0 bases and J 0 bases, leaving 9 bases between the germline ends. The germline gives CDR1 MNHEY, CDR2 SVGAGI. The CDR3 has 15 residues. CDR3 DNA sequence: TGTGCCAGCAGTTACTCGAGCGGCAGCTCCTACGAGCAGTACTTC. As protein: CASSYSSGSSYEQYF.